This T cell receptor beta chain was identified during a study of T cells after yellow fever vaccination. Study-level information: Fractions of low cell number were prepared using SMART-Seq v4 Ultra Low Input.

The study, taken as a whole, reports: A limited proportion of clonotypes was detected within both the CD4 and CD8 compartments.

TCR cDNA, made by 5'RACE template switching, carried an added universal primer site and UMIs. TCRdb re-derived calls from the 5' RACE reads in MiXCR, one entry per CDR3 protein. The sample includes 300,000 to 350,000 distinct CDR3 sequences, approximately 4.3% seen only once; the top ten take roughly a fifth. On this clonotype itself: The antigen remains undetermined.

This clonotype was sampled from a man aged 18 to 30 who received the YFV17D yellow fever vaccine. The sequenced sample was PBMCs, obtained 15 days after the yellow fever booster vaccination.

This CDR3 reads CASSQPRVAGELFF. The CDR3 DNA reads as TGTGCCAGCAGCCAACCGAGGGTGGCCGGGGAGCTGTTTTTT. This chain joins TRBV4-2 and TRBJ2-2, with D possibly TRBD2 on 5 matching bases. The CDR3 consists of 14 residues. Germline V gene sequence: CDR1 LGHNA, CDR2 YNFKEQ. Trimming removed 2 bases from V and 6 bases from J, with 10 bases in between.